The present T cell receptor beta chain was sequenced within a study of vaccination and CD4 T cells after COVID-19. Overall study: The cells were exposed to overlapping spike peptides originating from SARS-CoV-2, HCoV-NL63, HCoV-OC43 and HCoV-229E for stimulation.

This clonotype was counted a few times. What it recognizes is unknown. As to treatment: 10-day PBMC culture with coronavirus spike peptide pools or control peptides (ViraFEST assay). These CD4+ T cells came from an unexposed donor, sampled before the COVID-19 pandemic (2011-2018). Study results and caveats: Early post-infection timepoints were missing, and relatively few convalescent patients were studied.

CD4+ T cells that had been cultured provided DNA sequenced with the Oncomine TCR Beta short-read assay. TCRdb passed the PCR reads through MiXCR, listing each CDR3 protein once. The sample consists of around 9,000 distinct CDR3 sequences, 31% of them appearing once. V was cut by 5 bases and J by 2 bases, with 18 bases left in between. The CDR3 length is 16 residues. Germline V lookup: CDR1 DFQATT, CDR2 SNEGSKA (reference sequence). The clonotype originates from a human donor in good health. The sequenced material came from CD4+ T cells from blood, cultured in vitro. V gene TRBV20-1 combines with J gene TRBJ2-2; TRBD2 might be the D (6 bases). CDR3 protein: CSASERGGANTGELFF. The CDR3 DNA sequence: TGCAGTGCTTCCGAAAGGGGCGGGGCCAACACCGGGGAGCTGTTTTTT.